The 24 T cell receptor beta chains below come from one sample, sequenced in a study of control samples from healthy donors and cancer patients. Clones were read by immunoSEQ multiplex PCR, and TCRdb kept only the in-frame ones, dropping some. The sample has approximately 140,000 clones, about nine tenths seen once. Sequenced: blood. The receptors here all came from a man younger than 40 in good health.

The chain recombines TRBV7-2 with TRBJ2-5; no firm D call. This CDR3 has 16 residues. V gave up 1 base and J gave up 0 bases, with 12 bases separating them. Germline V gives CDR1 SGHTA, CDR2 FQGNSA. Here the CDR3 DNA reads TGTGCCAGCAGCTTAGGGCCACAGAGGTACCAAGAGACCCAGTACTTC. Translating it yields CASSLGPQRYQETQYF.

This chain joins TRBV5-5 and TRBJ2-7, with 7 bases lining up with TRBD1. The trim removed 4 bases at V and 4 bases at J, leaving 8 bases unmatched. This CDR3 has 14 amino acids. The germline V gene encodes CDR1 SGHKS and CDR2 YYEKEE (reference sequence). CDR3 bases: TGTGCCAGCAGCCCAGGGACAGCGTTTTACGAGCAGTACTTC. Its translation is CASSPGTAFYEQYF. Full variable domain (remainder filled in from reference TRBV5-5 and TRBJ2-7): DAGVTQSPTHLIKTRGQQVTLRCSPISGHKSVSWYQQVLGQGPQFIFQYYEKEERGRGNFPDRFSARQFPNYSSELNVNALLLGDSALYLCASSPGTAFYEQYFGPGTRLTVT.

The V gene is TRBV10-3, the J gene TRBJ2-7; TRBD1 aligns across 7 bases. CDR3 length equals 12 residues. The V and J ends lost 4 bases and 8 bases, in that order; junction bases with no gene match: 5. Germline V gives CDR1 ENHRY, CDR2 SYGVKD. The CDR3 region has the DNA TGTGCCATCAGTGTCGGGGACAGTAAGCAGTACTTC. Its translation is CAISVGDSKQYF.

V gene TRBV2 combines with J gene TRBJ2-1; a possible D gene is TRBD2 (5 bases). This CDR3 has 13 amino acids. From germline, CDR1 is SNHLY and CDR2 FYNNEI. V was pared by 2 bases and J by 6 bases, with 8 bases between. The CDR3 reads CASSEWRVNEQFF. For the CDR3, the DNA is TGTGCCAGCAGTGAATGGCGGGTCAATGAGCAGTTCTTC.

This clone was found once. J is TRBJ1-1 and V is TRBV7-2, with D tentatively TRBD1 (6 bases). Germline CDR1 reads SGHTA; CDR2 reads FQGNSA. The CDR3 extends over 15 amino acids. The germline V and J ends were trimmed by 3 bases and 1 base, with 12 bases remaining between them. CDR3 loop: CASSFEGQRNTEAFF. CDR3 DNA: TGTGCCAGCAGCTTTGAGGGACAAAGGAACACTGAAGCTTTCTTT.

V is TRBV6-5 and J is TRBJ2-5; 8 bases agree with TRBD2. Unmatched junction bases numbered 11, after V lost 6 bases and J lost 5 bases. The CDR3 spans 15 residues. Germline CDR1 is MNHEY and CDR2 is SVGAGI. The CDR3 spells CASSEAAGEWETQYF. The CDR3 DNA sequence: TGTGCCAGCAGCGAGGCAGCGGGAGAGTGGGAGACCCAGTACTTC.

The V call is TRBV6-6, the J call TRBJ1-5; 9 bases line up with TRBD1. CDR3 length equals 14 residues. Germline CDR1 reads MNHNY; CDR2 reads SVGAGI (reference sequence). The V gene end was trimmed by 5 bases and the J gene end by 3 bases; junction bases not matched to a gene: 2. The CDR3 is CASSQQGANQPQHF. CDR3 bases: TGTGCCAGCAGTCAACAGGGGGCCAATCAGCCCCAGCATTTT.

The V and J genes are TRBV6-5 and TRBJ1-4; D might be TRBD1 (6 bases). CDR3 size: 14 residues. Germline values: CDR1 MNHEY, CDR2 SVGAGI. V was clipped by 2 bases and J by 7 bases, with 11 bases between them. The CDR3 DNA follows: TGTGCCAGCAGTTACCAGGGGCGCGGTGAAAAACTGTTTTTT. Translation gives CASSYQGRGEKLFF.

This CDR3 is CASSLAGSVDEQFF. As DNA, the CDR3 is TGTGCCAGCAGCTTAGCGGGATCGGTTGATGAGCAGTTCTTC. This chain links TRBV11-3 with TRBJ2-1; D may be TRBD2 (5 bases). This CDR3 region has 14 residues. V was cut by 1 base and J by 8 bases, with 12 bases left in between. Per germline, CDR1 SGHNT and CDR2 YENEEA.

The chain couples TRBV6-1 to TRBJ1-2; the D gene is possibly TRBD1 (5 bases). In germline, CDR1 is MNHNS, CDR2 SASEGT. The V gene lost 2 bases and the J gene lost 2 bases, with 9 bases spanning the gap. CDR3 size: 14 residues. The CDR3 loop is CASSENRQNYGYTF. The CDR3 DNA is TGTGCCAGCAGTGAAAACAGACAGAACTATGGCTACACCTTC.

This chain connects TRBV7-8 to TRBJ2-3; 7 nucleotides align to TRBD2. The V segment lost 5 bases and the J segment 3 bases; nucleotides outside the gene matches: 8. Germline V gives CDR1 SGHVS, CDR2 FQNEAQ. There are 15 residues in the CDR3. The CDR3 nucleotides are TGTGCCAGCAGCCGCAGGGAGGGCTTGACAGATACGCAGTATTTT. Its protein product is CASSRREGLTDTQYF.

The chain employs TRBV19 and TRBJ1-5; D uncertain. CDR3 length: 14 residues. The V gene's germline CDR1 is LNHDA and CDR2 SQIVND (reference sequence). The ends were cut back, 6 bases at V and 0 bases at J, with 9 bases in the middle. CDR3 loop: CASSYLDSNQPQHF. CDR3 nucleotides: TGTGCCAGTAGCTATTTAGATAGCAATCAGCCCCAGCATTTT.

The rearrangement joins TRBV9 to TRBJ1-5, with D possibly being TRBD1 (5 bases). The V and J ends lost 1 base and 5 bases respectively, with 10 bases between them. The length of the CDR3 is 14 residues. Germline loops: CDR1 SGDLS, CDR2 YYNGEE. The CDR3: CASSVSGGDQPQHF. CDR3 DNA: TGTGCCAGCAGCGTATCCGGGGGAGATCAGCCCCAGCATTTT.

The chain links TRBV12-5 to TRBJ1-6; TRBD1 matches 7 bases. The CDR3 runs 16 residues. In germline, CDR1 is LGHNT, CDR2 FRNRAP. V lost 5 bases to trimming and J lost 10 bases; unmatched junction nucleotides: 14. This CDR3 reads CASGNLPGTANSPLHF. As DNA, the CDR3 is TGTGCTAGTGGTAATCTACCCGGGACAGCCAACTCACCCCTCCACTTT.

The gene calls are TRBV5-6 and TRBJ1-4; 8 bases agree with TRBD1. Germline CDR1 is SGHDT and CDR2 is YYEEEE. The CDR3 is 12 residues long. V dropped 4 bases and J dropped 10; count of bases not matched to a gene: 3. The DNA of the CDR3 is TGTGCCAGCAGCATAGGGACAGGAAAACTGTTTTTT. Translated, it gives CASSIGTGKLFF.

On this clone: Other DNA sequences in the same sample also yield this CDR3. The gene calls are TRBV15 and TRBJ2-5; 14 bases align to TRBD2. V lost 5 bases and J lost 4; bases outside the gene matches: 6. Germline V gene lookup returns CDR1 LNHNV and CDR2 YYDKDF (reference sequence). The CDR3 runs 16 residues. Here the CDR3 reads CATSRGTSGRGETQYF. The CDR3 DNA is TGTGCCACCAGCCGTGGGACTAGCGGGAGAGGAGAGACCCAGTACTTC.

This chain connects TRBV7-2 to TRBJ2-7; no reliable D call. The germline V gene encodes CDR1 SGHTA and CDR2 FQGNSA. The CDR3 consists of 15 residues. Trimming removed 5 bases at V and 6 bases at J, with 20 bases between. This CDR3 is CASSPKDVWAAEQYF. The DNA of the CDR3 is TGTGCCAGCAGCCCAAAGGACGTTTGGGCCGCCGAGCAGTACTTC.

CDR3 protein: CSVGTWTGFISEAFF. The CDR3 DNA follows: TGCAGCGTTGGAACCTGGACAGGGTTTATTTCTGAAGCTTTCTTT. The V gene is TRBV29-1, the J gene TRBJ1-1; TRBD1 matches 8 bases. J was trimmed by 6 bases and V by 4 bases; bases with no gene match: 13. Germline CDR1 and CDR2: SQVTM and ANQGSEA. This CDR3 is built from 15 residues.

This chain uses TRBV7-2 with TRBJ2-1; 7 positions agree with TRBD2. Germline V gene sequence: CDR1 SGHTA, CDR2 FQGNSA. This CDR3 has 14 amino acids. The ends lost 2 bases at V and 7 bases at J; junction bases unmatched: 5. The chain's CDR3 is CASSLLAVTNEQFF. The CDR3 DNA reads as TGTGCCAGCAGCTTACTAGCGGTTACAAATGAGCAGTTCTTC.

The table lists this clone with a count of one. The genes are TRBV19 and TRBJ1-1, with a tentative D call TRBD1 (6 bases). This CDR3 has 15 residues. V was trimmed by 1 base and J by 0 bases, leaving 9 bases between them. Germline lookup yields CDR1 LNHDA and CDR2 SQIVND (reference sequence). As DNA, the CDR3 is TGTGCCAGTAGTATAGTCGGACAGATGAACACTGAAGCTTTCTTT. Translating it yields CASSIVGQMNTEAFF. Full variable domain (rest looked up from reference TRBV19 and TRBJ1-1): DGGITQSPKYLFRKEGQNVTLSCEQNLNHDAMYWYRQDPGQGLRLIYYSQIVNDFQKGDIAEGYSVSREKKESFPLTVTSAQKNPTAFYLCASSIVGQMNTEAFFGQGTRLTVV.

The rearrangement links TRBV30 to TRBJ1-6; a weak D match, TRBD1 (5 bases). In germline, CDR1 is GTSNPN, CDR2 SVGIG (reference sequence). The CDR3 is 14 residues long. The V end lost 2 bases, the J end lost 11 bases, and 16 bases lay between the germline ends. The chain's CDR3 is CAWSSGRVVTPLHF. CDR3 DNA: TGTGCCTGGAGTTCAGGGCGCGTTGTGACACCCCTCCACTTT.

This sequence joins TRBV28 and TRBJ2-1; D possibly corresponds to TRBD1 (6 bases). The CDR3 has 13 residues. The V gene's germline CDR1 is MDHEN and CDR2 SYDVKM. V was clipped by 6 bases and J by 11 bases, with 17 bases between them. DNA of the CDR3: TGTGCCAGCAGCCGCTCGACAGGAGAAAAGCAGTTCTTC. Residues: CASSRSTGEKQFF.

The chain joins TRBV28 to TRBJ2-5; possibly TRBD2 for D (5 bases). This CDR3 spans 13 amino acids. Germline V CDR1 and CDR2: MDHEN, SYDVKM. V gave up 3 bases and J gave up 5 bases, with 10 bases separating them. CDR3 in DNA: TGTGCCAGCAGTTTGCCGGGGATGGAGACCCAGTACTTC. Protein product: CASSLPGMETQYF.

The chain couples TRBV9 to TRBJ2-7, with 10 nucleotides matching TRBD2. The germline gives CDR1 SGDLS, CDR2 YYNGEE. The CDR3 spans 16 residues. The V segment lost 0 bases and the J segment 6 bases; nucleotides outside the gene matches: 9. The DNA of the CDR3 is TGTGCCAGCAGCGTAGGGGCTAGCGGGGGATCAGGCGAGCAGTACTTC. It is translated as CASSVGASGGSGEQYF.